The 8 T cell receptor beta chains below come from one sample, sequenced in a study of blood T cell repertoires in COVID-19. Clones were read by immunoSEQ multiplex PCR, and TCRdb kept only the in-frame ones, dropping some. Here the sample spans fewer than 250,000 clones, around 90% being singletons. Material: PBMCs or T cells enriched from blood (not recorded which). All receptors derive from a young woman with acute COVID-19.

Here the CDR3 reads CATSLTRNTEAFF. The CDR3, as DNA: TGTGCCACCAGCCTTACCAGGAACACTGAAGCTTTCTTT. The chain has TRBV15 and TRBJ1-1; the D is unclear. Trimming took off 5 bases at V and 1 base at J, with 8 bases between the two ends. This CDR3 is built from 13 residues. Per germline, CDR1 LNHNV and CDR2 YYDKDF (reference sequence).

This chain joins TRBV7-9 and TRBJ1-3; maybe TRBD1 (6 bases). The CDR3 spans 15 residues. Trimming shortened V by 0 bases and J by 6 bases, and 12 bases separated the two germline ends. Germline loops: CDR1 SEHNR, CDR2 FQNEAQ (reference sequence). This chain's CDR3 is CASSLAGGAENTIYF. The CDR3 DNA follows: TGTGCCAGCAGCTTAGCTGGGGGGGCCGAAAACACCATATATTTT.

The V call is TRBV3-1 (or the pseudogene TRBV3-2), the J call TRBJ2-2; D is possibly TRBD1 (6 bases). This CDR3 spans 16 amino acids. Trimming left V 1 base short and J 3 bases short, with 12 bases between. Germline CDR1 reads LGHDT; CDR2 reads YNNKEL (reference sequence). The CDR3 nucleotides read TGTGCCAGCAGCCAAGTGGGGCAGGGGCACACCGGGGAGCTGTTTTTT. Encoded protein: CASSQVGQGHTGELFF.

This sequence joins TRBV7-9 and TRBJ1-1; a weak D match, TRBD1 (5 bases). CDR3 length: 12 amino acids. V lost 5 bases, J lost 6 bases, and 10 bases lay in between. Germline V gives CDR1 SEHNR, CDR2 FQNEAQ (reference sequence). The CDR3 coding sequence is TGTGCCAGCAGCAATTTAGGGGCTGAAGCTTTCTTT. Protein sequence: CASSNLGAEAFF.

The chain joins TRBV5-1 to TRBJ2-7; 9 bases are a match to TRBD1. The V segment lost 4 bases and the J segment 3 bases; nucleotides outside the gene matches: 11. CDR1 is SGHRS and CDR2 is YFSETQ in the germline V gene. This CDR3 contains 16 residues. The CDR3 nucleotides are TGCGCCAGCAGCATCTCCGGGACAGGGAACCACTACGAGCAGTACTTC. It translates to CASSISGTGNHYEQYF.

The genes are TRBV18 and TRBJ1-1; the match to TRBD1 covers 8 bases. The CDR3 runs to 16 residues. Germline values: CDR1 KGHSH, CDR2 LQKENI. V shed 6 bases and J 8 bases; nucleotides not matched to a gene: 17. This chain's CDR3 is CASSPEAGGGYGEAFF. DNA for the CDR3: TGTGCCAGCTCCCCCGAGGCAGGGGGCGGTTACGGGGAAGCTTTCTTT.

The CDR3, as DNA: TGTGCCAGCAGTTTATACAGGGGGAACACTGAAGCTTTCTTT. It translates to CASSLYRGNTEAFF. The chain links TRBV27 to TRBJ1-1; 7 bases agree with TRBD1. Germline CDR1 and CDR2: MNHEY and SMNVEV (reference sequence). J was trimmed by 1 base and V by 1 base; bases with no gene match: 0. The CDR3 is 14 residues long.

The chain recombines TRBV11-3 with TRBJ1-1, with 9 bases matching TRBD1. The junction had 9 bases not matched to a gene; V was cut back by 5 bases and J by 11 bases. The germline V gene has CDR1 SGHNT and CDR2 YENEEA. The CDR3 runs to 13 residues. Here the CDR3 DNA reads TGTGCCAGCAGCCAAGTAAGGACAGGGGACGCTTTCTTT. Translating gives CASSQVRTGDAFF.